What follows describes a single TCR beta chain. Its target is unknown. Each CDR3 protein gets one entry after TCRdb re-called the RT-PCR reads with MiXCR. This sample has about 540,000 distinct CDR3 sequences, with roughly 25% found just once. The sample belongs to a study of response to subunit inactivated influenza vaccine. The V segment lost 0 bases and the J segment 0 bases; nucleotides outside the gene matches: 9. Germline V lookup: CDR1 LGHNA, CDR2 YNFKEQ. This CDR3 region has 18 residues. Study outcomes and limitations: Researchers suggested that each seasonal influenza vaccination recruits few new T cells.

These records were also assigned to another study, of T cells expressing NK-cell markers. As that report states: Template switching by 5'RACE with UMIs generated the TCR beta cDNA. TCR beta repertoires came from sorted CD3+CD56+NKG2C+, CD3+CD56+NKG2C- and CD3+CD56-NKG2C+ T cells. In several experiments, an anti-gamma-delta TCR antibody restricted sorting to alpha-beta TCR T cells. As a fraction of CD8+ T cells, dominant NKG2C+ clonotypes reached roughly 1.0-8% in six donors.

V usage is TRBV4-2 and J usage is TRBJ2-7, with 9 bases identical to TRBD1. The specimen comprised CD4+ T cells sorted from PBMCs, sampled less than 13 days after vaccination. The clonotype was recovered from a man aged 45-60 years who received an inactivated influenza vaccine. CDR3 protein: CASSQDSIRTGDSYEQYF. CDR3 DNA sequence: TGTGCCAGCAGCCAAGATTCTATTAGGACAGGGGACTCCTACGAGCAGTACTTC.